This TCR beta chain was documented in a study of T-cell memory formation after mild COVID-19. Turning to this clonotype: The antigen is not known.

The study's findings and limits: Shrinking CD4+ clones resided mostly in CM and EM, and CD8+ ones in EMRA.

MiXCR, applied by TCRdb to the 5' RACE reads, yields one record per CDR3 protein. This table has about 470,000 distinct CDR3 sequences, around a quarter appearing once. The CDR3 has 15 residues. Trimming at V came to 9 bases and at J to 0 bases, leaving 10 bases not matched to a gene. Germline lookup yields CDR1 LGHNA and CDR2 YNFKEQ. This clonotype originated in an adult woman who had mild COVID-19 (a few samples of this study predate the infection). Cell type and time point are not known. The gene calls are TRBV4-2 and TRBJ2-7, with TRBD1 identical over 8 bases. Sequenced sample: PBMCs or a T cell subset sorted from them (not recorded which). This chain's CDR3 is CARGPGGAGSYEQYF. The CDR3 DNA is TGTGCCAGGGGTCCAGGGGGCGCAGGCTCCTACGAGCAGTACTTC.